The 26 T cell receptor beta chains below come from one sample, sequenced in a study of OX40 agonist ivuxolimab in advanced cancers. Produced via immunoSEQ multiplex PCR; TCRdb's table is partial and in-frame only. This sample has more than 65,000 clones; just under 95% occur once, and the top ten carry less than 20%. The sample consisted of CD4+ or CD8+ T cells sorted from blood, taken in a trial of the OX40 agonist ivuxolimab. These receptors were collected from an adult with an advanced solid tumor such as melanoma, head and neck, liver or kidney cancer.

This chain joins TRBV11-2 and TRBJ1-1, with TRBD1 matching over 8 bases. The CDR3 runs 16 residues. J was trimmed by 3 bases and V by 5 bases; bases with no gene match: 11. Germline CDR1 SGHAT, CDR2 FQNNGV. The CDR3: CASSHRGMEEDTEAFF. The CDR3 nucleotides are TGTGCCAGCAGCCACAGGGGGATGGAGGAGGACACTGAAGCTTTCTTT.

This chain connects TRBV19 to TRBJ1-1; a weak D match, TRBD1 (6 bases). V lost 7 bases, J lost 5 bases, and 11 bases lay in between. CDR1 and CDR2 (germline): LNHDA, SQIVND (reference sequence). The CDR3 runs to 12 residues. The CDR3 loop reads CASNTGWTEAFF. CDR3 in DNA: TGTGCCAGTAACACAGGGTGGACTGAAGCTTTCTTT.

The chain links TRBV21-1 to TRBJ2-7; the D call of TRBD2 is as the table states it, not checked on the DNA. TRBV21-1 is classified as a pseudogene. This CDR3 has 18 residues. CDR3 coding DNA: TGTGCCAGCAGCAAAGCGGGGTTACGGGAGGGGAGCTCCTACGAGCAGTACTTC. The encoded protein is CASSKAGLREGSSYEQYF.

The V gene is TRBV9, the J gene TRBJ2-2; D perhaps matches TRBD1 (5 bases). This CDR3 is built from 14 residues. The germline V gene encodes CDR1 SGDLS and CDR2 YYNGEE. V gave up 0 bases and J gave up 7 bases, with 10 bases separating them. CDR3 nucleotide sequence: TGTGCCAGCAGCGTAGGGGGCGAAGGCGGGGAGCTGTTTTTT. As protein: CASSVGGEGGELFF.

The chain employs TRBV6-5 and TRBJ2-1, with D uncertain. The CDR3 has 14 residues. Germline V gene data show CDR1 as MNHEY and CDR2 as SVGAGI. V lost 0 bases to trimming and J lost 4 bases, with 7 bases between them. CDR3 in DNA: TGTGCCAGCAGTTACTCGGACCAATACAATGAGCAGTTCTTC. This encodes CASSYSDQYNEQFF.

The chain employs TRBV10-3 and TRBJ1-1; D gene ambiguous. V lost 4 bases and J 1 base, leaving 7 bases between the germline ends. Germline V lookup: CDR1 ENHRY, CDR2 SYGVKD. The CDR3 spans 13 residues. The CDR3 loop reads CAISGRGNTEAFF. The CDR3 DNA reads as TGTGCCATCAGTGGCCGGGGGAACACTGAAGCTTTCTTT.

The chain employs TRBV11-2 and TRBJ1-3; D gene uncertain. CDR3 length equals 14 residues. Germline CDR1 SGHAT, CDR2 FQNNGV. Trimming shortened V by 5 bases and J by 1 base, and 9 bases separated the two germline ends. For the CDR3, the DNA is TGTGCCAGCAGCCGCGAGAATTCTGGAAACACCATATATTTT. It specifies CASSRENSGNTIYF.

The chain combines TRBV11-1 with TRBJ2-7, with a possible D match to TRBD1 (5 bases). Deletions cut 0 bases from V and 0 bases from J, with 12 bases between. The germline CDR1 and CDR2 sequences are SGHAT and FQDESV (reference sequence). The length of the CDR3 is 16 residues. DNA for the CDR3: TGTGCCAGCAGCTTAGCGAGAGACAGAAGCTCCTACGAGCAGTACTTC. Residues: CASSLARDRSSYEQYF.

The chain couples TRBV6-6 to TRBJ2-7, with TRBD2 as a possible D gene (5 bases). This CDR3 has 12 amino acids. Germline V lookup: CDR1 MNHNY, CDR2 SVGAGI (reference sequence). Trimming took 8 bases from V and 6 from J, leaving 14 bases between them. The CDR3 DNA is TGTGCCAGCTCCGGTGAGCGGATCGAGCAGTACTTC. Translating it yields CASSGERIEQYF.

The chain uses TRBV19 and TRBJ1-1; D gene ambiguous. This CDR3 comprises 13 residues. In germline, CDR1 is LNHDA, CDR2 SQIVND (reference sequence). V lost 6 bases, J lost 3 bases, and 11 bases lay in between. The CDR3 protein is CASSLARDTEAFF. The DNA for the CDR3 is TGTGCCAGTAGCCTGGCTCGGGACACTGAAGCTTTCTTT.

The chain has TRBV27 and TRBJ2-5, with 7 bases lining up with TRBD1. CDR1 and CDR2 (germline): MNHEY, SMNVEV (reference sequence). V lost 4 bases and J lost 5; bases outside the gene matches: 10. There are 15 residues in the CDR3. The CDR3 loop is CASSSRQGPMETQYF. The CDR3 DNA is TGTGCCAGCAGTTCTCGACAGGGTCCGATGGAGACCCAGTACTTC.

This clone was picked up one time. This sequence joins TRBV27 and TRBJ2-2, with 7 positions matching TRBD1. The V segment lost 3 bases and the J segment 6 bases; nucleotides outside the gene matches: 10. CDR3 length: 16 amino acids. The germline V gene encodes CDR1 MNHEY and CDR2 SMNVEV (reference sequence). CDR3 sequence: CASSFGFEGAAGELFF. The CDR3 DNA is TGTGCCAGCAGTTTTGGGTTTGAGGGGGCGGCCGGGGAGCTGTTTTTT.

The CDR3 sequence is CASSVDRGGYNEQFF. CDR3 nucleotides: TGTGCCAGCAGTGTGGACAGGGGGGGCTACAATGAGCAGTTCTTC. The J gene is TRBJ2-1, the V gene TRBV27, with 10 positions matching TRBD1. The CDR3 is 15 residues long. V dropped 5 bases and J dropped 3; count of bases not matched to a gene: 4. Germline CDR1 is MNHEY and CDR2 is SMNVEV (reference sequence).

The chain employs TRBV19 and TRBJ2-1, with 9 bases fitting TRBD2. In germline, CDR1 is LNHDA, CDR2 SQIVND (reference sequence). CDR3 length equals 15 residues. V shed 3 bases, J shed 8 bases, and the junction held 8 bases outside the gene matches. The CDR3 region is CASSILAGEADEQFF. The CDR3 coding sequence is TGTGCCAGTAGTATTTTAGCGGGAGAGGCGGATGAGCAGTTCTTC. The variable domain in full, with the rest retrieved from reference TRBV19 and TRBJ2-1, is DGGITQSPKYLFRKEGQNVTLSCEQNLNHDAMYWYRQDPGQGLRLIYYSQIVNDFQKGDIAEGYSVSREKKESFPLTVTSAQKNPTAFYLCASSILAGEADEQFFGPGTRLTVL.

The V call is TRBV5-4, the J call TRBJ2-5; 7 bases are shared with TRBD2. Trimming took 6 bases from V and 1 from J; bases not matched to a gene: 9. The germline V gene encodes CDR1 SGHNT and CDR2 YYREEE (reference sequence). The CDR3 has 15 residues. CDR3 in amino acids: CASTTEAGPQETQYF. CDR3 in DNA: TGTGCCAGCACCACCGAAGCGGGACCCCAAGAGACCCAGTACTTC.

The genes are TRBV7-9 and TRBJ2-3; 12 nucleotides match TRBD2. Germline V gene sequence: CDR1 SEHNR, CDR2 FQNEAQ (reference sequence). This CDR3 comprises 16 residues. Trimming removed 4 bases from V and 3 bases from J; junction bases left unmatched: 5. The CDR3 nucleotides read TGTGCCAGCAGCTGGCCTCTAGCGGGGGGGACAGATACGCAGTATTTT. Its translation is CASSWPLAGGTDTQYF.

This clone was recorded once. This sequence joins TRBV7-9 and TRBJ2-7; D unresolved. The CDR3 runs to 13 residues. Trimming took 5 bases from V and 2 from J, leaving 10 bases between them. Germline loops: CDR1 SEHNR, CDR2 FQNEAQ (reference sequence). The CDR3 sequence is CASSQNSAYEQYF. CDR3 nucleotide sequence: TGTGCCAGCAGCCAGAACAGCGCCTACGAGCAGTACTTC.

The rearrangement joins TRBV27 to TRBJ2-7; D possibly corresponds to TRBD2 (5 bases). In germline, CDR1 is MNHEY, CDR2 SMNVEV (reference sequence). Trimming took off 2 bases at V and 4 bases at J, with 9 bases between the two ends. The CDR3 contains 13 residues. The CDR3 DNA sequence: TGTGCCAGCAGTTTAATCGAGGGATACGAGCAGTACTTC. It is translated as CASSLIEGYEQYF.

The CDR3 bases are TGTGCCAGCAGCCAAGTCGACACCGGGGAGCTGTTTTTT. It is translated as CASSQVDTGELFF. The V and J genes are TRBV4-2 and TRBJ2-2; no clear D. Trimming removed 1 base from V and 3 bases from J, with 3 bases in between. The germline CDR1 and CDR2 sequences are LGHNA and YNFKEQ. There are 13 residues in the CDR3.

The chain joins TRBV6-1 to TRBJ2-5; D is possibly TRBD2 (5 bases). This CDR3 region has 14 residues. V was trimmed by 4 bases and J by 5 bases, leaving 14 bases between them. CDR1 is MNHNS, CDR2 SASEGT, per germline. The CDR3 loop reads CASSGSSWRETQYF. CDR3 bases: TGTGCCAGCAGTGGCAGCAGCTGGAGGGAGACCCAGTACTTC.

V is TRBV5-1 and J is TRBJ2-1; D is possibly TRBD1 or TRBD2 (5 bases each). V lost 4 bases to trimming and J lost 5 bases, with 13 bases between them. The CDR3 is 14 residues long. Germline CDR1 and CDR2: SGHRS and YFSETQ. The CDR3 DNA sequence: TGCGCCAGCAGCATATCGGGACCGAACAATGAGCAGTTCTTC. Translation gives CASSISGPNNEQFF. The full variable domain, completed using reference TRBV5-1 and TRBJ2-1, is KAGVTQTPRYLIKTRGQQVTLSCSPISGHRSVSWYQQTPGQGLQFLFEYFSETQRNKGNFPGRFSGRQFSNSRSEMNVSTLELGDSALYLCASSISGPNNEQFFGPGTRLTVL.

The V gene is TRBV30, the J gene TRBJ1-2, with D tentatively TRBD1 (5 bases). From germline, CDR1 is GTSNPN and CDR2 SVGIG (reference sequence). The length of the CDR3 is 10 residues. Trimming took 2 bases from V and 9 from J, leaving 7 bases between them. The CDR3 DNA sequence: TGTGCCTGGAGTAAGGGGAGCTACACCTTC. Protein product: CAWSKGSYTF.

CDR3 sequence reads: CASSPRAKGANTGELFF. The DNA of the CDR3 is TGTGCCAGCAGCCCCCGGGCTAAAGGGGCTAACACCGGGGAGCTGTTTTTT. The chain has TRBV7-6 and TRBJ2-2; D might be TRBD1 (5 bases). This CDR3 comprises 17 residues. With 5 bases removed from V and 2 bases from J, the gap between germline ends came to 18 bases. Germline values: CDR1 SGHVS, CDR2 FNYEAQ.

The rearrangement links TRBV5-4 to TRBJ2-5; TRBD1 agrees at 8 bases. The CDR3 runs 13 residues. Germline V gives CDR1 SGHNT, CDR2 YYREEE (reference sequence). V gave up 5 bases and J gave up 4 bases; unmatched junction bases: 4. CDR3 sequence reads: CASRETGGETQYF. DNA for the CDR3: TGTGCCAGCAGAGAAACAGGGGGAGAGACCCAGTACTTC.

V gene TRBV7-9 combines with J gene TRBJ2-7, with 8 bases aligning to TRBD1. The CDR3 consists of 15 residues. CDR1 and CDR2 from the germline V gene are SEHNR and FQNEAQ (reference sequence). Trimming took 5 bases from V and 3 from J; bases not matched to a gene: 9. CDR3 DNA: TGTGCCAGCAGCGCCGGGACAGGCGGAATCTACGAGCAGTACTTC. Translation gives CASSAGTGGIYEQYF.

The V gene is TRBV25-1, the J gene TRBJ1-1, with 7 bases lining up with TRBD1. CDR3 length: 16 residues. The germline V gene encodes CDR1 MGHDK and CDR2 SYGVNS. In DNA, the CDR3 is TGTGCTTACGTTCACCGGGACAGAGACGAGAACACTGAAGCTTTCTTT. This translates into CAYVHRDRDENTEAFF.